This passage covers 6 T cell receptor beta chains from one sample sequenced in a study of human T cells and chemical hapten exposure. Stated time point: patch test 1, 2 weeks after DPC sensitization. Indicated treatment: therapeutic diphenylcyclopropenone sensitization with weekly scalp DPC. TCRdb independently ran MiXCR on the RACE reads; one entry per CDR3 protein. The sample yields about 100,000 distinct CDR3 sequences, 10% seen once. The source material was whole blood, sampled in connection with sensitization to the hapten diphenylcyclopropenone (DPC). Source of these receptors: a man aged 40-49 years with alopecia areata. Some clones in this sample may be carry-over from other donors' samples.

V gene TRBV5-1 combines with J gene TRBJ2-1; D is unresolved. This CDR3 comprises 15 residues. The V gene lost 0 bases and the J gene lost 6 bases, with 13 bases spanning the gap. Germline values: CDR1 SGHRS, CDR2 YFSETQ. CDR3 sequence reads: CASSLGPPSGNEQFF. The CDR3 DNA is TGCGCCAGCAGCTTGGGGCCCCCCAGTGGCAATGAGCAGTTCTTC.

This chain links TRBV5-4 with TRBJ2-3; TRBD2 matches 7 bases. Germline assignment: CDR1 SGHNT and CDR2 YYREEE (reference sequence). The trim removed 1 base at V and 2 bases at J, leaving 4 bases unmatched. The CDR3 extends over 15 amino acids. The CDR3 DNA reads TGTGCCAGCAGCTTGTTTACTAGCGCCACAGATACGCAGTATTTT. Amino acids: CASSLFTSATDTQYF. The full variable domain, in which reference TRBV5-4 and TRBJ2-3 provide the parts outside the CDR3, is ETGVTQSPTHLIKTRGQQVTLRCSSQSGHNTVSWYQQALGQGPQFIFQYYREEENGRGNFPPRFSGLQFPNYSSELNVNALELDDSALYLCASSLFTSATDTQYFGPGTRLTVL.

This clonotype was detected many times. The chain links TRBV28 to TRBJ2-7, with D perhaps TRBD2 (6 bases). The CDR3 consists of 16 residues. Trimming took 2 bases from V and 7 from J, leaving 21 bases between them. Germline CDR1 MDHEN, CDR2 SYDVKM. In DNA, the CDR3 is TGTGCCAGCAGTTTACTCGATGCGAGCGGGCCGAAAGAGCAGTACTTC. Translating gives CASSLLDASGPKEQYF.

The chain joins TRBV9 to TRBJ2-5, with 7 bases fitting TRBD2. The CDR3 spans 16 residues. Germline-derived CDR1 and CDR2 are SGDLS and YYNGEE. Trimming removed 3 bases from V and 1 base from J; junction bases left unmatched: 9. The CDR3 DNA follows: TGTGCCAGCAGCGAGGGGACCCTAGCGGTCCAAGAGACCCAGTACTTC. Residues: CASSEGTLAVQETQYF.

This clonotype showed up many times. The gene calls are TRBV27 and TRBJ2-3, with D possibly TRBD2 on 6 matching bases. CDR1 is MNHEY, CDR2 SMNVEV, per germline (reference sequence). V was trimmed by 6 bases and J by 3 bases, leaving 13 bases between them. CDR3 length: 14 amino acids. In DNA form, the CDR3 reads TGTGCCAGCAGAAAAGTTGGGGGGACAGATACGCAGTATTTT. Translating it yields CASRKVGGTDTQYF.

This chain links TRBV2 with TRBJ2-7; TRBD2 matches 11 bases. With V trimmed by 4 bases and J by 3 bases, 2 bases remained unmatched. This CDR3 spans 14 amino acids. Per the germline V gene, CDR1 is SNHLY and CDR2 is FYNNEI. CDR3 residues: CASSVTSGSYEQYV. The CDR3 region has the DNA TGTGCCAGCAGTGTTACTAGCGGGAGCTACGAGCAGTACGTC.